The 22 T cell receptor beta chains below come from one sample, sequenced in a study of identifying expanded T cells in peripheral blood. Some clones are missing from TCRdb's copy, which holds only in-frame ones; the method was immunoSEQ multiplex PCR. The sample consists of approximately 85,000 clones, more than 70% of them appearing once. Specimen: blood. All receptors come from a person aged 18-70 years in good health.

The rearrangement joins TRBV6-5 to TRBJ2-5; either TRBD1 or TRBD2 may fit D (5 bases each). The CDR3 is made up of 16 amino acids. Looked up from germline, CDR1 is MNHEY and CDR2 is SVGAGI. Trimming removed 0 bases from V and 4 bases from J, with 15 bases in between. The CDR3 region has the DNA TGTGCCAGCAGTTACTCATTCCAGGGAGTAGGAGAGACCCAGTACTTC. Residues: CASSYSFQGVGETQYF.

The rearrangement joins TRBV5-8 to TRBJ2-5; no clear D gene. Germline V gene data show CDR1 as SGHTS and CDR2 as YDEGEE. V lost 0 bases and J 5 bases, leaving 11 bases between the germline ends. The CDR3 contains 14 residues. CDR3 loop: CASSLAGRFETQYF. CDR3 nucleotide sequence: TGTGCCAGCAGCTTGGCTGGCAGGTTTGAGACCCAGTACTTC.

The chain has TRBV19 and TRBJ1-6; 7 bases are shared with TRBD1. Germline values: CDR1 LNHDA, CDR2 SQIVND (reference sequence). Trimming at V came to 8 bases and at J to 3 bases, leaving 7 bases not matched to a gene. This CDR3 has 15 amino acids. CDR3 coding DNA: TGTGCCAGTCGGCGTGGGACAGACTATAATTCACCCCTCCACTTT. It codes for CASRRGTDYNSPLHF.

This CDR3 reads CASSWAGGPNEQYF. CDR3 DNA sequence: TGTGCCAGCTCTTGGGCGGGGGGGCCCAACGAGCAGTACTTC. This sequence joins TRBV19 and TRBJ2-7, with 9 bases matching TRBD2. Germline V gives CDR1 LNHDA, CDR2 SQIVND (reference sequence). This CDR3 region has 14 residues. J lost 5 bases, V lost 9 bases, and 11 bases had no gene match.

The chain employs TRBV5-4 and TRBJ2-2; D not resolved. V was shortened by 4 bases and J by 0 bases, with 7 bases between the two germline ends. This CDR3 contains 14 residues. Per germline, CDR1 SGHNT and CDR2 YYREEE (reference sequence). CDR3 nucleotide sequence: TGTGCCAGCAGCCTCCGTGCGAACACCGGGGAGCTGTTTTTT. As protein: CASSLRANTGELFF.

This chain uses TRBV5-1 with TRBJ2-7; unclear D gene. This CDR3 is 13 amino acids long. Trimming took 4 bases from V and 4 from J, leaving 12 bases between them. The germline gives CDR1 SGHRS, CDR2 YFSETQ. The CDR3 DNA reads TGCGCCAGCAGCGACCGGTTCGGTTACGAGCAGTACTTC. It is translated as CASSDRFGYEQYF.

This chain joins TRBV6-5 and TRBJ1-2; 7 bases line up with TRBD1. Unmatched junction bases numbered 14, after V lost 10 bases and J lost 6 bases. The CDR3 is made up of 14 amino acids. CDR1 MNHEY and CDR2 SVGAGI come from the germline V gene. The CDR3 DNA follows: TGTGCCACCAGCGAGTCGACAGGGTACGATGGCTACACCTTC. Translated: CATSESTGYDGYTF.

The chain has TRBV9 and TRBJ1-4; possibly TRBD1 for D (5 bases). From germline, CDR1 is SGDLS and CDR2 YYNGEE. V lost 2 bases and J lost 0, with 11 bases in between. The CDR3 totals 16 residues. The CDR3 DNA is TGTGCCAGCAGCGTGTCAGGGACCGCAACTAATGAAAAACTGTTTTTT. Its protein is CASSVSGTATNEKLFF.

The J gene is TRBJ2-7, the V gene TRBV30; D is perhaps TRBD2 (6 bases). The CDR3 consists of 14 residues. The germline gives CDR1 GTSNPN, CDR2 SVGIG (reference sequence). Deletions cut 0 bases from V and 2 bases from J, with 11 bases between. The CDR3 reads CAWSVPAGTYEQYF. In nucleotides, the CDR3 is TGTGCCTGGAGTGTACCCGCGGGGACCTACGAGCAGTACTTC. Together with reference TRBV30 and TRBJ2-7, the CDR3 gives the full variable domain: SQTIHQWPATLVQPVGSPLSLECTVEGTSNPNLYWYRQAAGRGLQLLFYSVGIGQISSEVPQNLSASRPQDRQFILSSKKLLLSDSGFYLCAWSVPAGTYEQYFGPGTRLTVT.

This clone occurred once. V is TRBV18 and J is TRBJ2-3; possible D gene TRBD2, 6 bases. Germline CDR1 is KGHSH and CDR2 is LQKENI. The CDR3 has 16 residues. V gave up 6 bases and J gave up 0 bases, with 16 bases separating them. In DNA form, the CDR3 reads TGTGCCAGCTCCCTTGCACTAGCTGATAGCACAGATACGCAGTATTTT. Protein product: CASSLALADSTDTQYF.

The gene calls are TRBV7-9 and TRBJ2-1; no reliable D call. CDR3 size: 14 residues. V was clipped by 4 bases and J by 6 bases, with 13 bases between them. Germline V CDR1 and CDR2: SEHNR, FQNEAQ (reference sequence). As DNA, the CDR3 is TGTGCCAGCAGCTCACGCCCGGTCCCCAATGAGCAGTTCTTC. It codes for CASSSRPVPNEQFF.

This clone was seen just once. The chain combines TRBV4-1 with TRBJ2-7, with no clear D. Trimming removed 1 base from V and 0 bases from J, with 10 bases in between. Germline V gives CDR1 MGHRA, CDR2 YSYEKL. The CDR3 totals 15 residues. This CDR3 is CASSQVGRSSYEQYF. The CDR3 DNA reads TGCGCCAGCAGCCAAGTTGGCCGCAGCTCCTACGAGCAGTACTTC.

This chain uses TRBV6-5 with TRBJ2-5; D is perhaps TRBD2 (7 bases). Germline CDR1 and CDR2: MNHEY and SVGAGI. This CDR3 spans 13 amino acids. With 7 bases removed from V and 4 bases from J, the gap between germline ends came to 13 bases. This chain's CDR3 is CASTGGLAETQYF. The DNA of the CDR3 is TGTGCCAGCACCGGGGGGCTAGCAGAGACCCAGTACTTC.

The chain carries TRBV5-4 and TRBJ2-2; D not resolved. Germline CDR1 and CDR2: SGHNT and YYREEE (reference sequence). Trimming left V 2 bases short and J 0 bases short, with 8 bases between. The CDR3 has 15 residues. This CDR3 reads CASSFSWANTGELFF. In DNA form, the CDR3 reads TGTGCCAGCAGCTTTAGTTGGGCGAACACCGGGGAGCTGTTTTTT. The whole variable domain, remainder taken from reference TRBV5-4 and TRBJ2-2, is ETGVTQSPTHLIKTRGQQVTLRCSSQSGHNTVSWYQQALGQGPQFIFQYYREEENGRGNFPPRFSGLQFPNYSSELNVNALELDDSALYLCASSFSWANTGELFFGEGSRLTVL.

The V gene is TRBV25-1, the J gene TRBJ1-1, with D maybe TRBD1 (6 bases). Germline CDR1 is MGHDK and CDR2 is SYGVNS. Trimming removed 5 bases from V and 1 base from J, with 14 bases in between. The CDR3 runs to 15 residues. This CDR3 is CASSSYREGNTEAFF. For the CDR3, the DNA is TGTGCCAGCAGTTCTTACAGGGAGGGGAACACTGAAGCTTTCTTT.

The V call is TRBV5-1, the J call TRBJ2-1, with 15 bases that match TRBD2. Germline V CDR1 and CDR2: SGHRS, YFSETQ. The length of the CDR3 is 20 residues. Trimming took 5 bases from V and 3 from J; bases not matched to a gene: 15. As DNA, the CDR3 is TGCGCCAGCAGTCACCCCCCCGGGACTAGCGGGGGGCCGTTCTACAATGAGCAGTTCTTC. Protein product: CASSHPPGTSGGPFYNEQFF.

The V gene is TRBV2, the J gene TRBJ1-3, with 7 bases aligning to TRBD1. From germline, CDR1 is SNHLY and CDR2 FYNNEI. The CDR3 spans 14 residues. Unmatched junction bases numbered 5, after V lost 7 bases and J lost 2 bases. CDR3 bases: TGTGCCAGCATAGAGGGGGCCGCTGGAAACACCATATATTTT. Its protein is CASIEGAAGNTIYF.

The chain links TRBV5-1 to TRBJ2-2; the D gene could be TRBD1 or TRBD2 (5 bases each). Germline CDR1 and CDR2: SGHRS and YFSETQ. Trimming stripped 3 bases from V and 7 bases from J, with 7 bases between. The CDR3 runs to 12 residues. The CDR3 loop is CASSWDVGELFF. Here the CDR3 DNA reads TGCGCCAGCAGCTGGGACGTCGGGGAGCTGTTTTTT.

This chain joins TRBV9 and TRBJ2-1; possible D gene TRBD2, 7 bases. The V and J ends lost 3 bases and 0 bases respectively, with 13 bases between them. CDR1 is SGDLS, CDR2 YYNGEE, per germline. CDR3 size: 16 residues. The CDR3: CASSARGAGSYNEQFF. In nucleotides, the CDR3 is TGTGCCAGCAGCGCCCGGGGGGCAGGCTCCTACAATGAGCAGTTCTTC.

The chain carries TRBV11-2 and TRBJ2-3; D is undetermined. This CDR3 is 14 amino acids long. Germline V lookup: CDR1 SGHAT, CDR2 FQNNGV. V shed 1 base and J shed 2 bases, with 7 bases lying between them. CDR3 amino acids: CASSLVVTTDTQYF. CDR3 coding DNA: TGTGCCAGCAGCTTAGTGGTCACCACAGATACGCAGTATTTT.

The chain couples TRBV5-1 to TRBJ1-4, with unresolved D. The CDR3 runs to 15 residues. The V gene lost 4 bases and the J gene lost 1 base, with 11 bases spanning the gap. Germline values: CDR1 SGHRS, CDR2 YFSETQ. The CDR3 DNA sequence: TGCGCCAGCAGCCCTGTGGGAGGAACTAATGAAAAACTGTTTTTT. Its translation is CASSPVGGTNEKLFF.

The chain joins TRBV2 to TRBJ1-6; no reliable D call. Trimming removed 5 bases from V and 6 bases from J, with 14 bases in between. Germline CDR1 is SNHLY and CDR2 is FYNNEI. The CDR3 is made up of 15 amino acids. CDR3 DNA sequence: TGTGCCAGCAGTCCCTGGGCGACGGGTAATTCACCCCTCCACTTT. Its protein is CASSPWATGNSPLHF.